Each of the 20 T cell receptor beta chains below was sequenced from the same sample in a study of T-cell memory formation after mild COVID-19 listed by TCRdb under 2021. Libraries were prepared through 5' RACE. The sequencing machine was an Illumina NovaSeq 6000. In-frame beta chains were kept once TCRdb had trimmed the public reads at Q25 with fastp and called clones with MiXCR. Entries that share a CDR3 protein sequence are merged under the most common genes and DNA. Present in this sample are 300,000 to 400,000 distinct CDR3 sequences, roughly 20% of which were seen just once. In total, the top ten clones hold around 13% of the sample. Sequencing was done on a sample of PBMCs or a T cell subset sorted from them (not recorded which). The receptors were sampled from an adult woman who had mild COVID-19 (a few samples of this study predate the infection). The sample titles of this study are shuffled in the database, so cell type and time point are left out; the donor was told from shared clones.

As DNA, the CDR3 is TGTGCCAGCAGTGAATTCGGGGGGCACAATGAGCAGTTCTTC. It encodes CASSEFGGHNEQFF. The J gene is TRBJ2-1, the V gene TRBV25-1; weak D call: TRBD2 (7 bases). The CDR3 totals 14 residues. The germline V gene encodes CDR1 MGHDK and CDR2 SYGVNS. V gave up 1 base and J gave up 5 bases, with 9 bases separating them.

This sequence joins TRBV5-6 and TRBJ2-1, with 10 bases aligning to TRBD2. Germline lookup yields CDR1 SGHDT and CDR2 YYEEEE. The CDR3 has 18 residues. V shed 4 bases, J shed 8 bases, and the junction held 18 bases outside the gene matches. In DNA form, the CDR3 reads TGTGCCAGCAGCAACCGTGTTTTGCTAGCGGGGGTCGTAGATGAGCAGTTCTTC. Protein product: CASSNRVLLAGVVDEQFF.

This clonotype was observed a handful of times. The V call is TRBV12-3 or TRBV12-4, the J call TRBJ1-1; TRBD1 aligns across 10 bases. V was clipped by 4 bases and J by 7 bases; unmatched bases: 9. This CDR3 region has 15 residues. CDR3 sequence reads: CASSSPVRTGGEAFF. CDR3 bases: TGTGCCAGCAGTTCCCCCGTCCGGACAGGGGGTGAAGCTTTCTTT.

The chain joins TRBV20-1 to TRBJ1-2; TRBD1 agrees at 8 bases. The CDR3 spans 17 residues. Germline V gives CDR1 DFQATT, CDR2 SNEGSKA (reference sequence). Trimming removed 3 bases from V and 6 bases from J; junction bases left unmatched: 18. The CDR3, as DNA: TGCAGTGCTAGGGGGGAGACCCGGGACAGGTTTACCAATGGCTACACCTTC. Protein: CSARGETRDRFTNGYTF.

The CDR3: CASVKTGGAGYNEQFF. In DNA form, the CDR3 reads TGTGCCAGCGTTAAAACGGGGGGAGCAGGCTACAATGAGCAGTTCTTC. This chain uses TRBV7-3 with TRBJ2-1, with 7 nucleotides matching TRBD2. The CDR3 totals 16 residues. With V trimmed by 8 bases and J by 3 bases, 13 bases remained unmatched. Germline assignment: CDR1 SGHTA and CDR2 FQGTGA.

The sample holds a few counts of this clonotype. The rearrangement links TRBV28 to TRBJ2-1; 10 nucleotides agree with TRBD1. After removal of 2 bases from V and 7 bases from J, the junction contained 8 bases not matched to a gene. CDR1 and CDR2 from the germline V gene are MDHEN and SYDVKM. The CDR3 totals 16 residues. CDR3 protein: CASSLSGTGVGNEQFF. DNA of the CDR3: TGTGCCAGCAGTTTAAGTGGGACAGGGGTGGGAAATGAGCAGTTCTTC. Filled out from reference TRBV28 and TRBJ2-1, the complete variable domain reads DVKVTQSSRYLVKRTGEKVFLECVQDMDHENMFWYRQDPGLGLRLIYFSYDVKMKEKGDIPEGYSVSREKKERFSLILESASTNQTSMYLCASSLSGTGVGNEQFFGPGTRLTVL.

The V call is TRBV7-9, the J call TRBJ2-7; 16 bases are a match to TRBD2. The germline V gene encodes CDR1 SEHNR and CDR2 FQNEAQ (reference sequence). The CDR3 totals 18 residues. Trimming took 3 bases from V and 2 from J; bases not matched to a gene: 7. CDR3 nucleotides: TGTGCCAGCAGCTTTGGGACTAGCGGGGGGGCAGGGGCCTACGAGCAGTACTTC. Translated: CASSFGTSGGAGAYEQYF.

This chain joins TRBV27 and TRBJ2-2; 7 nucleotides agree with TRBD1. CDR1 is MNHEY and CDR2 is SMNVEV in the germline V gene (reference sequence). V dropped 3 bases and J dropped 3; count of bases not matched to a gene: 7. The CDR3 is 16 amino acids. CDR3 loop: CASSFRTGVDTGELFF. CDR3 sequence (DNA): TGTGCCAGCAGTTTTAGGACAGGAGTCGACACCGGGGAGCTGTTTTTT.

This clonotype has just a few counts. This rearrangement joins TRBV9 to TRBJ2-1, with 8 positions matching TRBD2. From germline, CDR1 is SGDLS and CDR2 YYNGEE. CDR3 length: 16 residues. V shed 4 bases, J shed 5 bases, and the junction held 11 bases outside the gene matches. The CDR3 DNA reads TGTGCCAGCAGCCCCCGCCCGGGGGGGAACCACAATGAGCAGTTCTTC. Its protein is CASSPRPGGNHNEQFF.

This clonotype was observed a few times. In nucleotides, the CDR3 is TGCGCCAGCAGCTTGGGGCAGGCGAAAGAGACCCAGTACTTC. Residues: CASSLGQAKETQYF. The chain recombines TRBV5-1 with TRBJ2-5, with D uncertain. Trimming removed 0 bases at V and 3 bases at J, with 9 bases between. Germline V gene lookup returns CDR1 SGHRS and CDR2 YFSETQ. There are 14 residues in the CDR3.

This clonotype occurred a few times. The chain couples TRBV6-6 to TRBJ1-1; D is undetermined. Germline lookup yields CDR1 MNHNY and CDR2 SVGAGI (reference sequence). CDR3 size: 12 residues. Trimming cost V 5 bases and J 1 base, with 5 bases left between them. DNA for the CDR3: TGTGCCAGCAGTGGAGAGAACACTGAAGCTTTCTTT. Amino acids: CASSGENTEAFF.

The genes are TRBV9 and TRBJ2-7, with 10 bases fitting TRBD1. The CDR3 has 15 residues. CDR1 and CDR2 from the germline V gene are SGDLS and YYNGEE. Trimming took 3 bases from V and 5 from J; bases not matched to a gene: 8. CDR3 amino acids: CASSAGTGVQDEQYF. Here the CDR3 DNA reads TGTGCCAGCAGCGCGGGGACAGGGGTTCAGGACGAGCAGTACTTC.

The chain recombines TRBV6-4 with TRBJ2-6, with D possibly matching TRBD1 (5 bases). The V gene's germline CDR1 is MRHNA and CDR2 SNTAGT. There are 16 residues in the CDR3. V was shortened by 0 bases and J by 1 base, with 7 bases between the two germline ends. The CDR3 bases are TGTGCCAGCAGTGACTCGAAGGGGTCTGGGGCCAACGTCCTGACTTTC. Its translation: CASSDSKGSGANVLTF.

This clonotype is medium-sized. V and J are TRBV13 and TRBJ2-2; 10 bases fit TRBD2. The CDR3 consists of 15 residues. The ends lost 7 bases at V and 1 base at J; junction bases unmatched: 3. Germline V gives CDR1 PRHDT, CDR2 FYEKMQ (reference sequence). CDR3 in DNA: TGTGCCAGCATCAGGACTAGCGGGAACACCGGGGAGCTGTTTTTT. Its protein product is CASIRTSGNTGELFF. Supplemented by reference TRBV13 and TRBJ2-2, the full variable domain reads AAGVIQSPRHLIKEKRETATLKCYPIPRHDTVYWYQQGPGQDPQFLISFYEKMQSDKGSIPDRFSAQQFSDYHSELNMSSLELGDSALYFCASIRTSGNTGELFFGEGSRLTVL.

This clonotype was counted between two and nine times. The chain carries TRBV11-2 and TRBJ2-3, with D perhaps matching TRBD1 (6 bases). V lost 10 bases, J lost 5 bases, and 13 bases lay in between. This CDR3 contains 12 residues. Germline V lookup: CDR1 SGHAT, CDR2 FQNNGV. Here the CDR3 reads CATRGAGDTQYF. CDR3 in DNA: TGTGCCACCAGGGGCGCGGGAGATACGCAGTATTTT.

This clonotype has just one count. This chain links TRBV27 with TRBJ2-7, with 8 bases aligning to TRBD1. Germline V CDR1 and CDR2: MNHEY, SMNVEV (reference sequence). V dropped 5 bases and J dropped 3; count of bases not matched to a gene: 9. The CDR3 runs to 15 residues. CDR3 DNA sequence: TGTGCCAGCAGTCTAACCAGGGGGCTTGGCTACGAGCAGTACTTC. Translating it yields CASSLTRGLGYEQYF.

V usage is TRBV12-3 or TRBV12-4 and J usage is TRBJ2-3, with D possibly TRBD2 on 5 matching bases. The CDR3 consists of 15 residues. Deletions cut 7 bases from V and 2 bases from J, with 16 bases between. The CDR3 DNA follows: TGTGCCAGCACTTCGGGGTTCCAATACACAGATACGCAGTATTTT. Its translation is CASTSGFQYTDTQYF.

J is TRBJ2-1 and V is TRBV5-1, with 8 positions matching TRBD2. Germline V gene data show CDR1 as SGHRS and CDR2 as YFSETQ. CDR3 size: 13 residues. V gave up 4 bases and J gave up 7 bases; unmatched junction bases: 4. This CDR3 reads CASSSGSRNEQFF. DNA of the CDR3: TGCGCCAGCAGCAGCGGGAGTAGGAATGAGCAGTTCTTC.

The chain joins TRBV10-3 to TRBJ2-7; D not certain. The germline V gene has CDR1 ENHRY and CDR2 SYGVKD. This CDR3 comprises 15 residues. Trimming took off 2 bases at V and 0 bases at J, with 11 bases between the two ends. The CDR3 coding sequence is TGTGCCATCAGTGAGGATCTGGTGAGCTCCTACGAGCAGTACTTC. Its translation: CAISEDLVSSYEQYF.

There are a few counts of this clonotype. The chain links TRBV12-3 or TRBV12-4 to TRBJ1-1; D is unresolved. Trimming left V 8 bases short and J 7 bases short, with 14 bases between. CDR3 size: 12 residues. The CDR3 spells CASLLGQVEAFF. The CDR3 DNA is TGTGCCAGCCTATTAGGTCAGGTTGAAGCTTTCTTT.